This passage covers 15 T cell receptor beta chains from one sample sequenced in a study of cytomegalovirus exposure and HLA in healthy donors. The PCR employed 60 Vbeta primers together with 13 Jbeta primers. The protocol was immunoSEQ multiplex PCR, while the TCRdb copy is restricted to in-frame clones and leaves out a portion. The sample gives 95,000 to 150,000 clones, 76% of which show up once; less than 2% is in the top ten. Sequencing used PBMCs. The receptors were gathered from a man aged 50 or older in good health and CMV-seronegative.

V gene TRBV29-1 combines with J gene TRBJ1-1; 8 bases match TRBD1. CDR1 is SQVTM, CDR2 ANQGSEA, per germline. CDR3 length: 18 amino acids. The V gene end was trimmed by 3 bases and the J gene end by 3 bases; junction bases not matched to a gene: 18. DNA of the CDR3: TGCAGCGTTGACCCCCAGGGGCGGACAGGGTGGGTGTACACTGAAGCTTTCTTT. Its protein product is CSVDPQGRTGWVYTEAFF.

This rearrangement joins TRBV5-1 to TRBJ1-6, with 8 bases matching TRBD1. Germline lookup yields CDR1 SGHRS and CDR2 YFSETQ. The CDR3 covers 15 residues. With 2 bases clipped from V and 10 bases from J, the junction kept 8 bases outside the gene matches. CDR3: CASSFQTGEGSPLHF. CDR3 DNA: TGCGCCAGCAGCTTCCAGACAGGGGAGGGATCACCCCTCCACTTT.

A few counts support this clone. This chain uses TRBV7-3 with TRBJ1-1, with TRBD1 matching over 12 bases. The CDR3 contains 17 residues. V lost 1 base and J lost 3; bases outside the gene matches: 6. Per germline, CDR1 SGHTA and CDR2 FQGTGA. The CDR3 bases are TGTGCCAGCAGCTTAAAAGGGACAGGGGGCGTGGACACTGAAGCTTTCTTT. This sequence encodes CASSLKGTGGVDTEAFF. The full variable domain, in which reference TRBV7-3 and TRBJ1-1 provide the parts outside the CDR3, is GAGVSQTPSNKVTEKGKYVELRCDPISGHTALYWYRQSLGQGPEFLIYFQGTGAADDSGLPNDRFFAVRPEGSVSTLKIQRTERGDSAVYLCASSLKGTGGVDTEAFFGQGTRLTVV.

The genes are TRBV9 and TRBJ1-2; D remains ambiguous. CDR3 length: 12 residues. The germline V and J ends were trimmed by 0 bases and 7 bases, with 7 bases remaining between them. CDR1 is SGDLS, CDR2 YYNGEE, per germline. The DNA for the CDR3 is TGTGCCAGCAGCGTAGTAGCGGGTGGCTACACCTTC. Protein sequence: CASSVVAGGYTF.

The rearrangement uses TRBV6-1 and TRBJ1-4; 8 bases match TRBD1. CDR1 and CDR2 (germline): MNHNS, SASEGT. V gave up 7 bases and J gave up 1 base; unmatched junction bases: 2. CDR3 length: 14 residues. DNA for the CDR3: TGTGCCAGCAAGGACAGGGTAACTAATGAAAAACTGTTTTTT. This translates into CASKDRVTNEKLFF.

V gene TRBV11-2 combines with J gene TRBJ1-1, with a weak D call TRBD1 (5 bases). The CDR3 is made up of 14 amino acids. The V gene's germline CDR1 is SGHAT and CDR2 FQNNGV. Trimming stripped 1 base from V and 4 bases from J, with 10 bases between. For the CDR3, the DNA is TGTGCCAGCAGCTTAGTAAGGCAGGGCACTGAAGCTTTCTTT. It encodes CASSLVRQGTEAFF.

V usage is TRBV5-6 and J usage is TRBJ2-5, with 10 bases matching TRBD1. Germline values: CDR1 SGHDT, CDR2 YYEEEE. Trimming removed 4 bases from V and 5 bases from J; junction bases left unmatched: 5. The CDR3 is made up of 14 amino acids. CDR3 in DNA: TGTGCCAGCAGCGGGGACAGGGGTGCCGAGACCCAGTACTTC. This encodes CASSGDRGAETQYF.

The genes are TRBV5-4 and TRBJ2-5; 9 bases are a match to TRBD1. TRBJ2-7 matches the DNA end more closely, so the J call is doubtful. The CDR3 consists of 14 residues. Germline V gives CDR1 SGHNT, CDR2 YYREEE (reference sequence). CDR3 loop: CASSRGQGSNEQYF. The CDR3 DNA follows: TGTGCCAGCAGCCGGGGACAGGGTAGTAACGAGCAGTACTTC.

V and J are TRBV13 and TRBJ2-5, with D possibly matching TRBD1 (6 bases). The CDR3 sequence is 13 residues long. Germline CDR1 is PRHDT and CDR2 is FYEKMQ (reference sequence). V shed 7 bases and J shed 3 bases, with 12 bases lying between them. CDR3 in DNA: TGTGCCAGCACCCATACAGGGAAAGAGACCCAGTACTTC. It specifies CASTHTGKETQYF.

This clone was seen a few times. The chain recombines TRBV6-6 with TRBJ2-5; possible D gene TRBD1, 6 bases. Per germline, CDR1 MNHNY and CDR2 SVGAGI (reference sequence). CDR3 length equals 13 residues. The CDR3, as DNA: TGTGCGTCCGGCAGGGGTATACAAGAGACCCAGTACTTC. Translation gives CASGRGIQETQYF.

The V and J genes are TRBV7-9 and TRBJ2-3, with 8 bases lining up with TRBD1. From germline, CDR1 is SEHNR and CDR2 FQNEAQ (reference sequence). Trimming removed 5 bases from V and 6 bases from J; junction bases left unmatched: 13. The CDR3 length is 16 residues. The CDR3, as DNA: TGTGCCAGCAGCCTAGGACAGGGTGGGTATTCGGATACGCAGTATTTT. Translated, it gives CASSLGQGGYSDTQYF.

The rearrangement joins TRBV4-3 to TRBJ1-4; D remains unclear. Germline assignment: CDR1 LGHNA and CDR2 YSLEER. Trimming left V 0 bases short and J 6 bases short, with 11 bases between. The CDR3 length is 15 residues. The CDR3 DNA is TGCGCCAGCAGCCAAGAAGGCGGTTACCATGAAAAACTGTTTTTT. It specifies CASSQEGGYHEKLFF.

The rearrangement joins TRBV5-1 to TRBJ2-6, with TRBD1 matching 12 bases. Germline V gene lookup returns CDR1 SGHRS and CDR2 YFSETQ. The trim removed 4 bases at V and 4 bases at J, leaving 9 bases unmatched. This CDR3 is built from 18 residues. The DNA of the CDR3 is TGCGCCAGCAGCCGCACCGGGACAGGGGGCTCGGGGGCCAACGTCCTGACTTTC. Translating gives CASSRTGTGGSGANVLTF.

This chain's CDR3 is CASSRQGARSSEKLFF. CDR3 nucleotide sequence: TGTGCCAGCAGTCGACAGGGGGCCCGGTCTAGTGAAAAACTGTTTTTT. The chain employs TRBV2 and TRBJ1-4, with 10 nucleotides matching TRBD1. From germline, CDR1 is SNHLY and CDR2 FYNNEI. Trimming cost V 5 bases and J 7 bases; bases outside gene matches: 10. CDR3 length equals 16 residues.

The chain combines TRBV19 with TRBJ1-3; weak D call: TRBD1 (6 bases). Germline CDR1 and CDR2: LNHDA and SQIVND (reference sequence). The CDR3 is 14 residues long. V dropped 5 bases and J dropped 4 bases, with 12 bases sitting between them. Here the CDR3 DNA reads TGTGCCAGTAGTGCTCGGGACACGGGAAACACCATATATTTT. Its protein is CASSARDTGNTIYF.